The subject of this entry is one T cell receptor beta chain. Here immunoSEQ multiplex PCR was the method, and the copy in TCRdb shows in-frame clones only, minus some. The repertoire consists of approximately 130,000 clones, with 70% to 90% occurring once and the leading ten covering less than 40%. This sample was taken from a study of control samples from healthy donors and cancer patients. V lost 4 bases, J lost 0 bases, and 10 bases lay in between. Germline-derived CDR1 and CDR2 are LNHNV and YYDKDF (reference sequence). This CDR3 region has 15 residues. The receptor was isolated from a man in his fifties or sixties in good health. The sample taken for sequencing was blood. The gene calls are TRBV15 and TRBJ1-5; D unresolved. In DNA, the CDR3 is TGTGCCACCAGCAAGCAGCGGGATAGCAATCAGCCCCAGCATTTT. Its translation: CATSKQRDSNQPQHF.